This TCR beta chain was obtained from a study of T cell repertoires in aging, cancer and after chemotherapy. There are a few counts of this clonotype. Its antigen remains unknown. Multiplex touch-down PCR with TRB-A/B primers amplified rearranged V-D-J TRB sequences. One entry per CDR3 protein, called by TCRdb with MiXCR from the multiplex PCR reads. The table shows around 12,000 distinct CDR3 sequences, with 21% occurring only once. Overall study findings and caveats: Age-matched healthy donors had significantly more diverse, less clonal blood TCR repertoires than untreated cancer patients. Rebound thymic output was suggested by rising median generation probability during chemotherapy in each cancer cohort. In cancer patients, declining TCR diversity with age involved lost richness and lost evenness.

TCR beta rearrangements were amplified from peripheral blood genomic DNA. This CDR3 comprises 17 residues. The germline CDR1 and CDR2 sequences are MGHDK and SYGVNS. V lost 8 bases to trimming and J lost 3 bases, with 25 bases between them. Specimen: blood. The V and J genes are TRBV25-1 and TRBJ1-1; D is perhaps TRBD1 (6 bases). The TCR originated in a human donor in good health. The CDR3 protein is CASRAQQGKGVYTEAFF. The CDR3 nucleotides are TGTGCCAGCCGAGCACAACAGGGAAAAGGCGTTTACACTGAAGCTTTCTTT.